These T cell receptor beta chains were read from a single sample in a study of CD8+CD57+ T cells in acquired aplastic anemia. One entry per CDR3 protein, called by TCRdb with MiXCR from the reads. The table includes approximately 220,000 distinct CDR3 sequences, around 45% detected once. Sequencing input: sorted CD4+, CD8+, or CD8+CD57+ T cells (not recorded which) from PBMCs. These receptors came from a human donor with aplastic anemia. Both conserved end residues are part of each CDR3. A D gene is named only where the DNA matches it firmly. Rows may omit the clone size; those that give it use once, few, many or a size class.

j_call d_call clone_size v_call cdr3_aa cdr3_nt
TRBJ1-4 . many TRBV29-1 CSVATGLTNEKLFF TGCAGCGTCGCCACAGGGTTGACTAATGAAAAACTGTTTTTT
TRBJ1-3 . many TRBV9 CASSVGGTPSSGNTIYF TGTGCCAGCAGCGTAGGAGGGACACCCTCCTCTGGAAACACCATATATTTT
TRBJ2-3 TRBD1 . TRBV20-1 CSKQGREADTQYF TGCAGCAAACAGGGGAGAGAGGCCGATACGCAGTATTTT
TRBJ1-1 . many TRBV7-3 CASSPRGVDAEAFF TGTGCCAGCAGCCCCCGTGGCGTCGACGCTGAAGCTTTCTTT
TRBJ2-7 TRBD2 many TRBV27 CASRRSRTSDYEQYF TGTGCCAGCAGGAGATCTAGGACTAGCGACTACGAGCAGTACTTC
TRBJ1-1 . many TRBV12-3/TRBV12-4 CASSPTHRANTEAFF TGTGCCAGCAGTCCTACCCACAGAGCAAACACTGAAGCTTTCTTT
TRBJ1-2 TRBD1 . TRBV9 CASSPGTGWGYTF TGTGCCAGCAGCCCGGGGACAGGATGGGGCTACACCTTC
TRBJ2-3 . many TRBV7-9 CASSSTLDSTDTQYF TGTGCCAGCAGCTCTACTCTGGACAGCACAGATACGCAGTATTTT
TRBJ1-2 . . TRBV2 CASSVITGGYTF TGTGCCAGCAGTGTGATAACTGGTGGCTACACCTTC
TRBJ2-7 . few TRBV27 CASSLSGWGYEQYF TGTGCCAGCAGTTTATCGGGTTGGGGTTACGAGCAGTACTTC
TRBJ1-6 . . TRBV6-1 CASSEEEGPSPLHF TGTGCCAGCAGTGAAGAAGAAGGCCCTTCACCCCTCCACTTT
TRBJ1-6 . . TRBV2 CASRGDTQFNSPLHF TGTGCCAGCAGAGGGGACACCCAATTTAATTCACCCCTCCACTTT
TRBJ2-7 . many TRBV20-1 CSARGFTGDSSGQYF TGCAGTGCTAGAGGGTTCACGGGAGATTCGTCTGGGCAGTACTTC
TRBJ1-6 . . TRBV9 CASSVGTAYNSPLHF TGTGCCAGCAGCGTAGGTACAGCCTATAATTCACCCCTCCACTTT
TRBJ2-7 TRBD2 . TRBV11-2 CASSSPRAPGLADYEQYF TGTGCCAGCAGCTCGCCGAGGGCGCCGGGACTAGCGGACTACGAGCAGTACTTC
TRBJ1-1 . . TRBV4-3 CASSRNLDREAFF TGCGCCAGCAGCCGGAACCTGGATAGAGAAGCTTTCTTT
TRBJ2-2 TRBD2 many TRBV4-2 CASRGTSGGEDTGELFF TGTGCCAGCCGCGGGACTAGCGGGGGGGAGGACACCGGGGAGCTGTTTTTT
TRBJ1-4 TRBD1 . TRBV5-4 CASSPGQGAKEELFF TGTGCCAGCAGCCCTGGCCAGGGGGCAAAAGAGGAACTGTTTTTT
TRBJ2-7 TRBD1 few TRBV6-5 CASSYSTKSPGQNEQYF TGTGCCAGCAGTTACTCGACGAAATCCCCGGGACAGAACGAGCAGTACTTC
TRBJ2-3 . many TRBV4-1 CASSQDGQSTDTQYF TGCGCCAGCAGCCAGGACGGACAGAGCACAGATACGCAGTATTTT
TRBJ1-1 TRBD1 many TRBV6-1 CASSNRGGTEAFF TGTGCCAGCAGTAACAGGGGAGGCACTGAAGCTTTCTTT